The present TCR beta chain was sequenced within a study of CD8+ T cells in alopecia areata. Whole-study context: The study gave tofacitinib for 6 to 18 months, then 6 months off drug.

TCR sequencing used cDNA made by reverse transcription of extracted RNA. Clones were sequenced by immunoSEQ multiplex PCR, and TCRdb holds only the in-frame ones, with some missing. Among some 180,000 clones, roughly 59% were seen once, and the ten largest hold around 1.6%. Germline assignment: CDR1 LNHNV and CDR2 YYDKDF (reference sequence). Trimming removed 0 bases from V and 5 bases from J, with 8 bases in between. This CDR3 region has 13 residues. Sequenced material: CD4+ T cells sorted from blood, taken at week 0. This sequence originates from a human donor with alopecia areata. The chain links TRBV15 to TRBJ2-7, with D perhaps TRBD2 (5 bases). The CDR3 sequence is CATSRDERDEQYF. CDR3 bases: TGTGCCACCAGCAGAGATGAGAGGGACGAGCAGTACTTC.